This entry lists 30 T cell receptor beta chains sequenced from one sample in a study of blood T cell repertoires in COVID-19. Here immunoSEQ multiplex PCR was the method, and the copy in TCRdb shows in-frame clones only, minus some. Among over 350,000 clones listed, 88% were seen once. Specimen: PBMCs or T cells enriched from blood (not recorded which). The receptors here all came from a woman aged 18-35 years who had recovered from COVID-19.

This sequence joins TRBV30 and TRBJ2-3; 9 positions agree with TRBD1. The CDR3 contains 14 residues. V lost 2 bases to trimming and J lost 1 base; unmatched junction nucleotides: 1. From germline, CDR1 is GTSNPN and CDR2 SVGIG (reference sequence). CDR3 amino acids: CAWSRTGGTDTQYF. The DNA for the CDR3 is TGTGCCTGGAGTCGGACAGGGGGCACAGATACGCAGTATTTT.

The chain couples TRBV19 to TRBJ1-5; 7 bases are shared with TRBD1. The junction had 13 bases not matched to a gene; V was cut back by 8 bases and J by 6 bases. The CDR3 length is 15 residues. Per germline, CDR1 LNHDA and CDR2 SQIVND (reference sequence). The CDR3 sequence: CASLPTQGGPQPQHF. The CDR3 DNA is TGTGCCAGTCTCCCGACGCAAGGGGGCCCTCAGCCCCAGCATTTT.

The CDR3 sequence is CASSAGQAKETQYF. For the CDR3, the DNA is TGTGCCAGCAGCGCGGGACAGGCGAAAGAGACCCAGTACTTC. The chain links TRBV9 to TRBJ2-5; 8 bases line up with TRBD1. Losses at the gene ends were 3 bases for V and 3 bases for J; bases not matched to a gene: 4. CDR1 is SGDLS, CDR2 YYNGEE, per germline. The CDR3 sequence is 14 residues long. The full variable domain, completed using reference TRBV9 and TRBJ2-5, is DSGVTQTPKHLITATGQRVTLRCSPRSGDLSVYWYQQSLDQGLQFLIQYYNGEERAKGNILERFSAQQFPDLHSELNLSSLELGDSALYFCASSAGQAKETQYFGPGTRLLVL.

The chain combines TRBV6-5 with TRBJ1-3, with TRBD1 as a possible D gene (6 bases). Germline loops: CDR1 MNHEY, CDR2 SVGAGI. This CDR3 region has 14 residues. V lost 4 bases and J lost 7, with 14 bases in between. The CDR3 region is CASSSKGVPNTIYF. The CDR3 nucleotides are TGTGCCAGCAGTTCCAAGGGGGTCCCCAACACCATATATTTT.

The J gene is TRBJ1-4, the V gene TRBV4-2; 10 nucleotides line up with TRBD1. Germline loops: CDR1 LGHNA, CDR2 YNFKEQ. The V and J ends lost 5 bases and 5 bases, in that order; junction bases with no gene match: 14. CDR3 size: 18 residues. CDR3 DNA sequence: TGTGCCAGCAGCTTACCTCCGGGACAGGGGACCAAAAATGAAAAACTGTTTTTT. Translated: CASSLPPGQGTKNEKLFF.

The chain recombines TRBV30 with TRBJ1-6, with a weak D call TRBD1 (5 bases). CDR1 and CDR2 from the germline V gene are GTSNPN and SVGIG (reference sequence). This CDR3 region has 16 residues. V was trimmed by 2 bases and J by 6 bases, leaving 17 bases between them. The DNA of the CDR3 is TGTGCCTGGAGTAAGTCAGTCTGGCAGGGTAATTCACCCCTCCACTTT. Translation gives CAWSKSVWQGNSPLHF.

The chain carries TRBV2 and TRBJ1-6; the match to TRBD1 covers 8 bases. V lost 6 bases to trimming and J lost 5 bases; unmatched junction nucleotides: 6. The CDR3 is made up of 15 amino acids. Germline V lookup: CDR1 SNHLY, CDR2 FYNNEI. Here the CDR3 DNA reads TGTGCCAGCAGGGGGACAGGAGGGAATAATTCACCCCTCCACTTT. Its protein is CASRGTGGNNSPLHF.

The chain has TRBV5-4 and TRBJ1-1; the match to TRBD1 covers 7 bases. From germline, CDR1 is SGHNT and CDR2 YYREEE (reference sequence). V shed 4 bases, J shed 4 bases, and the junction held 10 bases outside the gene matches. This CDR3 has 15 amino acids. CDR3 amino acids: CASSRQGGRGTEAFF. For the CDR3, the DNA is TGTGCCAGCAGCAGACAGGGAGGAAGGGGCACTGAAGCTTTCTTT. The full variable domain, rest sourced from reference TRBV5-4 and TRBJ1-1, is ETGVTQSPTHLIKTRGQQVTLRCSSQSGHNTVSWYQQALGQGPQFIFQYYREEENGRGNFPPRFSGLQFPNYSSELNVNALELDDSALYLCASSRQGGRGTEAFFGQGTRLTVV.

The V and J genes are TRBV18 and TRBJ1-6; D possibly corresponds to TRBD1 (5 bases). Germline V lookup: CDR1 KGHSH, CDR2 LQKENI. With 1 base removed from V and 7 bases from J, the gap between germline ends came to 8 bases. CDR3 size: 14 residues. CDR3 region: CASSPRRDNSPLHF. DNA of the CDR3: TGTGCCAGCTCACCACGGCGGGACAATTCACCCCTCCACTTT.

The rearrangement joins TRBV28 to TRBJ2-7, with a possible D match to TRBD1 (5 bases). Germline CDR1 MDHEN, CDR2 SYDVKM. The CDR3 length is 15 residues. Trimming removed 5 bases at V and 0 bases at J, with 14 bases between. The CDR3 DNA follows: TGTGCCAGCAGTACTACAGGTCCGAGCTCCTACGAGCAGTACTTC. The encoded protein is CASSTTGPSSYEQYF.

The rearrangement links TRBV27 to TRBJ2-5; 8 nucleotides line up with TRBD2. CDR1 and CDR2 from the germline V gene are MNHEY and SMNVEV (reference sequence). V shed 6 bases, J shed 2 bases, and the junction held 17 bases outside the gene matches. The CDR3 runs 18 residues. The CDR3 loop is CASSPSPTGGGWQETQYF. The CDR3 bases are TGTGCCAGCAGCCCCAGCCCCACTGGCGGGGGGTGGCAAGAGACCCAGTACTTC.

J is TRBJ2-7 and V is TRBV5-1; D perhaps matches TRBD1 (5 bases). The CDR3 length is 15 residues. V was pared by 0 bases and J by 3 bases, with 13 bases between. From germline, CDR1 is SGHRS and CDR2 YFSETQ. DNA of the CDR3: TGCGCCAGCAGCTTGGAAGCAGGGTGGGGCTACGAGCAGTACTTC. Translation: CASSLEAGWGYEQYF.

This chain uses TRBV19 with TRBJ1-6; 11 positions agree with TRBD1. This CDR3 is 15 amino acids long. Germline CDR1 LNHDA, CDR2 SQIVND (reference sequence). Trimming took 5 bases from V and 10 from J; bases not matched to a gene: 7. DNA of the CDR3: TGTGCCAGTAGTCTGGGGACAGGGGGTTGGTCACCCCTCCACTTT. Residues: CASSLGTGGWSPLHF.

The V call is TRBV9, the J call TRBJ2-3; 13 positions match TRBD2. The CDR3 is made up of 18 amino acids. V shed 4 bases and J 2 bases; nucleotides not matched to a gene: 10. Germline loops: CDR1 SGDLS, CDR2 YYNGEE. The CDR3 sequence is CASSLGLAGIKNTDTQYF. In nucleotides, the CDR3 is TGTGCCAGCAGCTTGGGACTAGCGGGGATAAAGAACACAGATACGCAGTATTTT.

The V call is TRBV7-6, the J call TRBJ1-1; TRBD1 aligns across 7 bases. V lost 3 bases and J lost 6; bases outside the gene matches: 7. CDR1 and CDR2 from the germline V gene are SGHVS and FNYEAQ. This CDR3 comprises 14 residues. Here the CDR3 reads CASSLVTGDPEAFF. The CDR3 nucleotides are TGTGCCAGCAGCTTGGTTACAGGGGACCCTGAAGCTTTCTTT.

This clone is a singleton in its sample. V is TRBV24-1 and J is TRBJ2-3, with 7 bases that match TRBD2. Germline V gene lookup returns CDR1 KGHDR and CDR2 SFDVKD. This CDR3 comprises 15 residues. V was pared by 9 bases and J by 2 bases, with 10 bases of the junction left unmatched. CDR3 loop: CATAPSGGPTDTQYF. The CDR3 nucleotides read TGTGCCACCGCCCCGTCGGGGGGACCCACAGATACGCAGTATTTT.

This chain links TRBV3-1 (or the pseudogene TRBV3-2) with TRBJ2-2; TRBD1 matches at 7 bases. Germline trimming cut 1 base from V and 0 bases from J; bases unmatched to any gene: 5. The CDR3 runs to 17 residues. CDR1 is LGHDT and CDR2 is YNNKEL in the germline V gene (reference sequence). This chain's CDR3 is CASSQVGQLANTGELFF. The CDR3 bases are TGTGCCAGCAGCCAAGTGGGACAGCTCGCGAACACCGGGGAGCTGTTTTTT.

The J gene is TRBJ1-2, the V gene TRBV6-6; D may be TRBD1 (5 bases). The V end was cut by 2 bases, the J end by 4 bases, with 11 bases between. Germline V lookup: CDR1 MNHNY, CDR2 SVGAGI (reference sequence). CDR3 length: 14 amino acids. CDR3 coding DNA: TGTGCCAGCAGTTACAAGGGGTCGAGCTATGGCTACACCTTC. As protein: CASSYKGSSYGYTF.

The chain's CDR3 is CASSFEGIGNTIYF. CDR3 DNA sequence: TGTGCCAGCAGCTTCGAGGGTATAGGAAACACCATATATTTT. This rearrangement joins TRBV7-9 to TRBJ1-3; D is uncertain. Trimming took off 3 bases at V and 4 bases at J, with 10 bases between the two ends. Germline loops: CDR1 SEHNR, CDR2 FQNEAQ (reference sequence). The CDR3 runs to 14 residues.

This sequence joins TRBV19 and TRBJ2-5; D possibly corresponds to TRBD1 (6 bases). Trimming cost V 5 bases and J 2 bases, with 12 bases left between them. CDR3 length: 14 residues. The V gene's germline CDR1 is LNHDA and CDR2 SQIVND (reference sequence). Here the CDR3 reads CASSSGTPQETQYF. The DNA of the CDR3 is TGTGCCAGTAGTTCCGGGACACCTCAAGAGACCCAGTACTTC.

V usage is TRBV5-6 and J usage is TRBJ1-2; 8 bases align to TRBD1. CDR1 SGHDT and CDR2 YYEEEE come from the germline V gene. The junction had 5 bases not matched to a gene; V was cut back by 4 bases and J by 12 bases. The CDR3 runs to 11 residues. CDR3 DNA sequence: TGTGCCAGCAGCCGGGACAGGTCGAACACCTTC. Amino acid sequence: CASSRDRSNTF.

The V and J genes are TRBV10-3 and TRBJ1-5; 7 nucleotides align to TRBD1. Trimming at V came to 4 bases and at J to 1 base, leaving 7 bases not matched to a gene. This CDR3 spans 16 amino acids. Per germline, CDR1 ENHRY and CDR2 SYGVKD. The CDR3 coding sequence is TGTGCCATCAGTGGCTCATCGACAGGGAGCAATCAGCCCCAGCATTTT. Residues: CAISGSSTGSNQPQHF.

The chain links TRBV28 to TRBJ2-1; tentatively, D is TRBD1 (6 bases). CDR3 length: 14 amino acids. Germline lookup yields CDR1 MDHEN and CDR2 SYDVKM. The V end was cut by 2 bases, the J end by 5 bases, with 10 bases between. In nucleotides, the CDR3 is TGTGCCAGCAGTTTAGGGGGCGGACACAATGAGCAGTTCTTC. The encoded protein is CASSLGGGHNEQFF.

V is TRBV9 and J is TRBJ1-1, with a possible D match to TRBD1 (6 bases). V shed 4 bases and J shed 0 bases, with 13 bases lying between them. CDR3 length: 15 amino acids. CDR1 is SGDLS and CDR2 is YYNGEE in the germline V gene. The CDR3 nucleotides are TGTGCCAGCAGCCCCAGACAGGAGATGAACACTGAAGCTTTCTTT. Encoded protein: CASSPRQEMNTEAFF. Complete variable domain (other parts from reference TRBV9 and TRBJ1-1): DSGVTQTPKHLITATGQRVTLRCSPRSGDLSVYWYQQSLDQGLQFLIQYYNGEERAKGNILERFSAQQFPDLHSELNLSSLELGDSALYFCASSPRQEMNTEAFFGQGTRLTVV.

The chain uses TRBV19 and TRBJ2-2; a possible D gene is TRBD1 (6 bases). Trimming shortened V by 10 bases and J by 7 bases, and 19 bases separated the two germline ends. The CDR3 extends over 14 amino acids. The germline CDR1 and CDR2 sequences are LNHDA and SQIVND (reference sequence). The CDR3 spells CATSADSGFGELFF. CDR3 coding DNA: TGTGCCACTTCGGCGGACAGTGGTTTCGGGGAGCTGTTTTTT.

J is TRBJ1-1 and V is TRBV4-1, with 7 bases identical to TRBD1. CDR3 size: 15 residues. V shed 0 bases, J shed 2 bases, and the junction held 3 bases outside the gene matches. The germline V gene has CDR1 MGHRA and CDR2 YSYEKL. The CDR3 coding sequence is TGCGCCAGCAGCCAAGAGGGACAGATTAACACTGAAGCTTTCTTT. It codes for CASSQEGQINTEAFF.

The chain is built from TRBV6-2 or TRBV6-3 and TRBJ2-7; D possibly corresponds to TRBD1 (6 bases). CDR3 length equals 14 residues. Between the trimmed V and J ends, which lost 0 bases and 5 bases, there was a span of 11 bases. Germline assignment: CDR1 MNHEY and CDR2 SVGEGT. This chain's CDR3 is CASSYSYRVHEQYF. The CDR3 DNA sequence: TGTGCCAGCAGTTACTCGTACAGGGTCCACGAGCAGTACTTC.

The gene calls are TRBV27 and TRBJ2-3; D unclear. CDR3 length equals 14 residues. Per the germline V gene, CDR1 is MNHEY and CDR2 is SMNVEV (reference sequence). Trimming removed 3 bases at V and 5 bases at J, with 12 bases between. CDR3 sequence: CASSFYSSGDTQYF. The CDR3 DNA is TGTGCCAGCAGTTTTTACTCCTCGGGAGATACGCAGTATTTT.

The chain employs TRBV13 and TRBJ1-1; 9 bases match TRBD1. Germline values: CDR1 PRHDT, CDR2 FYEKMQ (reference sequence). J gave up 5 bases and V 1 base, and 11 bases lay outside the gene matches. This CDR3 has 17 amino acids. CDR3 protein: CASSLDPNRGLGTEAFF. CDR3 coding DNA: TGTGCCAGCAGCTTAGACCCTAACAGGGGGCTGGGGACTGAAGCTTTCTTT.

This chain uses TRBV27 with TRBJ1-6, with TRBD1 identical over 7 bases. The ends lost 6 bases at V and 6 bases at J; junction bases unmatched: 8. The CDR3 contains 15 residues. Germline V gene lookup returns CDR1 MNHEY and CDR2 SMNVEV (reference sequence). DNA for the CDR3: TGTGCCAGCAGGGCCAGGGACAGCTCTAATTCACCCCTCCACTTT. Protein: CASRARDSSNSPLHF.